One T cell receptor (beta chain) is described in this entry. A much larger clonotype is one base distant, so this may be a read error. This CDR3 comprises 18 residues. Germline V lookup: CDR1 MNHEY, CDR2 SVGAGI. These data are taken from a study of tumor and adjacent non-tumor tissue in lung cancer. A modified ARM-PCR protocol with three rounds of nested PCR amplified TCRbeta. TCRdb re-called the multiplex PCR reads through MiXCR, storing one row per CDR3 protein. Of more than 85,000 distinct CDR3 sequences in the sample, less than 75% are singletons; the top ten hold approximately 18%. RNA was extracted from bulk tissue without any cell sorting. This non-tumor lung sample came from over 3 cm beyond the tumor edge.

The source is a man aged 25 to 40 with non-small cell lung cancer. J is TRBJ1-6 and V is TRBV6-5; 7 bases are a match to TRBD1. The sequencing input was distant non-tumor lung tissue. The CDR3 DNA reads as TGTGCCGGCAGAAAAGGCCTCTGGGGACAGCTCAATAATTCACCCCTCCACTTT. Translation gives CAGRKGLWGQLNNSPLHF.